Here is one T cell receptor beta chain with its context. The authors produced TCR alpha and TCR beta cDNA libraries with sample barcodes and UMIs by 5'RACE using constant-segment primers. Each CDR3 protein is one row after TCRdb ran MiXCR on the 5' RACE reads. The repertoire consists of under 300,000 distinct CDR3 sequences, with roughly 17% occurring once and the leading ten covering about 3.5%. The sample comes from a study of T-cell memory formation after mild COVID-19. Germline CDR1 reads SGHTA; CDR2 reads FQGTGA. The V end was cut by 2 bases, the J end by 0 bases, with 8 bases between. This CDR3 is built from 14 residues.

The V gene is TRBV7-3, the J gene TRBJ2-7; possible D gene TRBD2, 6 bases. The material sequenced was PBMCs or a T cell subset sorted from them (not recorded which). The clonotype comes from a man younger than 35 who had mild COVID-19 (a few samples of this study predate the infection). Cell type and time point are not known. CDR3 in amino acids: CASSLQGLSYEQYF. The CDR3 region has the DNA TGTGCCAGCAGCTTACAGGGACTCTCCTACGAGCAGTACTTC.